What follows are 29 T cell receptor beta chains derived from one specimen sequenced in a study of beta chain features in type 1 diabetes. cDNA synthesis used the whole RNA isolate, giving expressed TCRB sequences. The protocol was immunoSEQ multiplex PCR, while the TCRdb copy is restricted to in-frame clones and leaves out a portion. The data hold 970,000 or so clones, with under 20% observed a single time. The sample consisted of naive CD4+ T cells from blood. The source of these receptors is a woman between 18 and 30 years old in good health.

This clone turned up a few times. The chain uses TRBV5-4 and TRBJ1-2; weak D call: TRBD1 (6 bases). The germline V gene encodes CDR1 SGHNT and CDR2 YYREEE (reference sequence). The CDR3 extends over 13 amino acids. V was trimmed by 10 bases and J by 8 bases, leaving 21 bases between them. Here the CDR3 reads CAGHGTGGYGYTF. The DNA for the CDR3 is TGTGCCGGCCACGGAACCGGGGGCTACGGCTACACCTTC.

This clone was seen a handful of times. The sample has other DNA sequences that encode this CDR3 too. The chain couples TRBV28 to TRBJ2-7; D is unresolved. Trimming pared 6 bases from V and 2 bases from J, leaving 8 bases between. Germline CDR1 and CDR2: MDHEN and SYDVKM. The CDR3 sequence is 12 residues long. This CDR3 is CASRTGTYEQYF. CDR3 nucleotide sequence: TGTGCCAGCAGAACCGGTACCTACGAGCAGTACTTC.

This clone was picked up a small number of times. The chain carries TRBV29-1 and TRBJ2-3; D is uncertain. The germline gives CDR1 SQVTM, CDR2 ANQGSEA. The CDR3 length is 12 residues. As DNA, the CDR3 is TGCAGTGTGGGCGTTTTGACAGATACGCAGTATTTT. It yields the protein CSVGVLTDTQYF.

This clone was detected a few times. The rearrangement joins TRBV27 to TRBJ2-1, with TRBD2 identical over 14 bases. This CDR3 contains 16 residues. In germline, CDR1 is MNHEY, CDR2 SMNVEV (reference sequence). V shed 4 bases and J 6 bases; nucleotides not matched to a gene: 5. The CDR3 sequence is CASSSRTSGRFNEQFF. The CDR3 DNA reads TGTGCCAGCAGTTCAAGGACTAGCGGGAGGTTCAATGAGCAGTTCTTC.

The CDR3: CASSLGESREQYF. CDR3 nucleotides: TGTGCCAGCAGCTTAGGGGAGTCTCGGGAGCAGTACTTC. The J gene is TRBJ2-7, the V gene TRBV11-3, with a possible D match to TRBD2 (5 bases). The CDR3 covers 13 residues. V was shortened by 1 base and J by 7 bases, with 11 bases between the two germline ends. The germline gives CDR1 SGHNT, CDR2 YENEEA.

This clone was picked up a small number of times. The CDR3 nucleotides are TGTGCCAGCTCATCTCTTCAACCGAGCGGAAGCTCCTACAATGAGCAGTTCTTC. It encodes CASSSLQPSGSSYNEQFF. The J gene is TRBJ2-1, the V gene TRBV18; possible D gene TRBD2, 5 bases. CDR1 is KGHSH and CDR2 is LQKENI in the germline V gene. Trimming took 5 bases from V and 0 from J, leaving 20 bases between them. The length of the CDR3 is 18 residues.

The chain recombines TRBV2 with TRBJ2-2; 8 bases match TRBD1. J lost 8 bases, V lost 4 bases, and 9 bases had no gene match. Germline V CDR1 and CDR2: SNHLY, FYNNEI. CDR3 size: 15 residues. DNA of the CDR3: TGTGCCAGCAGTGGGACAGGGACAACACCGGGGGAGCTGTTTTTT. Translating it yields CASSGTGTTPGELFF.

This clone was recorded a few times. This chain joins TRBV10-3 and TRBJ2-1; 8 bases are a match to TRBD2. The CDR3 has 14 amino acids. Trimming at V came to 3 bases and at J to 13 bases, leaving 11 bases not matched to a gene. Per germline, CDR1 ENHRY and CDR2 SYGVKD. The CDR3 nucleotides read TGTGCCATCAGTGATTCATGGCTAGCGGGTCAACAGTTCTTC. This gives the protein CAISDSWLAGQQFF.

This clone came up a few times. V usage is TRBV7-2 and J usage is TRBJ2-7; 8 bases map to TRBD2. The germline gives CDR1 SGHTA, CDR2 FQGNSA. The CDR3 is made up of 14 amino acids. Trimming took 1 base from V and 6 from J; bases not matched to a gene: 5. The CDR3 reads CASSLVSGRFEQYF. The CDR3 DNA is TGTGCCAGCAGCTTAGTAAGCGGGAGATTCGAGCAGTACTTC.

This clone was observed a few times. The chain is built from TRBV4-2 and TRBJ1-2; maybe TRBD1 (5 bases). Germline lookup yields CDR1 LGHNA and CDR2 YNFKEQ. CDR3 length: 16 residues. Trimming removed 0 bases at V and 5 bases at J, with 16 bases between. CDR3 in DNA: TGTGCCAGCAGCCAAGAATGGGGAAACGGGGGGTATGGCTACACCTTC. Protein sequence: CASSQEWGNGGYGYTF.

This clone was observed a few times. The chain links TRBV6-6 to TRBJ2-2; 7 nucleotides match TRBD1. Trimming removed 5 bases from V and 6 bases from J; junction bases left unmatched: 3. Germline loops: CDR1 MNHNY, CDR2 SVGAGI (reference sequence). The CDR3 length is 13 residues. CDR3 protein: CASSDRDPGELFF. In DNA, the CDR3 is TGTGCCAGCAGTGACAGGGATCCCGGGGAGCTGTTTTTT.

The genes are TRBV19 and TRBJ2-5; tentatively, D is TRBD2 (6 bases). The CDR3 has 13 amino acids. Trimming removed 4 bases at V and 5 bases at J, with 11 bases between. Looked up from germline, CDR1 is LNHDA and CDR2 is SQIVND (reference sequence). The CDR3 region has the DNA TGTGCCAGTAGTACGGACGGAGGGGAGACCCAGTACTTC. It codes for CASSTDGGETQYF.

The chain employs TRBV7-6 and TRBJ2-1; TRBD2 is a possible D gene (6 bases). From germline, CDR1 is SGHVS and CDR2 FNYEAQ. Trimming cost V 7 bases and J 2 bases, with 18 bases left between them. The CDR3 has 16 residues. CDR3 amino acids: CASTPMGGVTYNEQFF. The CDR3 DNA reads as TGTGCCAGCACCCCAATGGGGGGAGTGACCTACAATGAGCAGTTCTTC. The full variable domain, in which reference TRBV7-6 and TRBJ2-1 provide the parts outside the CDR3, is GAGVSQSPRYKVTKRGQDVALRCDPISGHVSLYWYRQALGQGPEFLTYFNYEAQQDKSGLPNDRFSAERPEGSISTLTIQRTEQRDSAMYRCASTPMGGVTYNEQFFGPGTRLTVL.

The chain is built from TRBV6-5 and TRBJ2-1; D may match TRBD1 or TRBD2 (5 bases each). The CDR3 contains 16 residues. V was cut by 4 bases and J by 5 bases, with 18 bases left in between. Germline CDR1 MNHEY, CDR2 SVGAGI. The CDR3 reads CASSSPWGMSHNEQFF. The CDR3 DNA reads TGTGCCAGCAGTTCCCCCTGGGGGATGTCTCACAATGAGCAGTTCTTC.

This clone was seen a few times. This chain connects TRBV5-8 to TRBJ1-1; D is unresolved. This CDR3 spans 17 amino acids. Trimming took 6 bases from V and 0 from J, leaving 21 bases between them. Looked up from germline, CDR1 is SGHTS and CDR2 is YDEGEE. CDR3 protein: CASTLGSGSLLNTEAFF. The CDR3 DNA sequence: TGTGCCAGCACCCTGGGGTCGGGGAGCTTATTGAACACTGAAGCTTTCTTT.

This clone appeared a few times. This chain connects TRBV19 to TRBJ2-7; D may be TRBD2 (7 bases). V was pared by 5 bases and J by 3 bases, with 20 bases between. The germline V gene has CDR1 LNHDA and CDR2 SQIVND (reference sequence). This CDR3 is built from 16 residues. This chain's CDR3 is CASSADQGRGNYEQYF. The CDR3 nucleotides are TGTGCCAGTAGTGCCGACCAGGGGAGGGGGAACTACGAGCAGTACTTC. Full variable domain (outside the CDR3, taken from reference TRBV19 and TRBJ2-7): DGGITQSPKYLFRKEGQNVTLSCEQNLNHDAMYWYRQDPGQGLRLIYYSQIVNDFQKGDIAEGYSVSREKKESFPLTVTSAQKNPTAFYLCASSADQGRGNYEQYFGPGTRLTVT.

J is TRBJ1-3 and V is TRBV5-6; D is unresolved. The germline gives CDR1 SGHDT, CDR2 YYEEEE. The CDR3 is 14 residues long. V lost 0 bases and J 0 bases, leaving 4 bases between the germline ends. CDR3 sequence (DNA): TGTGCCAGCAGCTTGGGTAGCTCTGGAAACACCATATATTTT. This codes for CASSLGSSGNTIYF. Together with reference TRBV5-6 and TRBJ1-3, the CDR3 gives the full variable domain: DAGVTQSPTHLIKTRGQQVTLRCSPKSGHDTVSWYQQALGQGPQFIFQYYEEEERQRGNFPDRFSGHQFPNYSSELNVNALLLGDSALYLCASSLGSSGNTIYFGEGSWLTVV.

V gene TRBV11-1 combines with J gene TRBJ2-3; D is unresolved. Germline lookup yields CDR1 SGHAT and CDR2 FQDESV (reference sequence). V was clipped by 5 bases and J by 8 bases, with 11 bases between them. The CDR3 loop spans 12 amino acids. Here the CDR3 reads CASSASGGTQYF. In DNA, the CDR3 is TGTGCCAGCAGCGCCTCTGGTGGTACGCAGTATTTT.

This rearrangement joins TRBV2 to TRBJ2-5; 8 nucleotides agree with TRBD1. The V gene's germline CDR1 is SNHLY and CDR2 FYNNEI. The junction had 6 bases not matched to a gene; V was cut back by 5 bases and J by 1 base. The CDR3 is 15 residues long. This CDR3 reads CASSRTGTLQETQYF. The DNA for the CDR3 is TGTGCCAGCAGTCGGACAGGGACCCTCCAAGAGACCCAGTACTTC.

This chain uses TRBV7-2 with TRBJ2-1, with D possibly TRBD1 on 6 matching bases. V lost 5 bases to trimming and J lost 3 bases, with 14 bases between them. The germline CDR1 and CDR2 sequences are SGHTA and FQGNSA. CDR3 length: 15 amino acids. Written as DNA, the CDR3 is TGTGCCAGCAGCCCTCGGACAGTTAGCTACAATGAGCAGTTCTTC. Protein: CASSPRTVSYNEQFF.

This clone was observed a handful of times. This rearrangement joins TRBV7-2 to TRBJ2-3; TRBD2 matches 10 bases. The V gene's germline CDR1 is SGHTA and CDR2 FQGNSA. V was clipped by 5 bases and J by 5 bases; unmatched bases: 16. The CDR3 is 18 amino acids. CDR3 loop: CASSPGVRASGSGDTQYF. DNA for the CDR3: TGTGCCAGCAGCCCCGGGGTTCGCGCTAGCGGGAGCGGAGATACGCAGTATTTT.

This chain connects TRBV28 to TRBJ1-2, with 9 bases aligning to TRBD1. This CDR3 spans 15 amino acids. From germline, CDR1 is MDHEN and CDR2 SYDVKM. J gave up 4 bases and V 4 bases, and 7 bases lay outside the gene matches. CDR3 nucleotides: TGTGCCAGCAGTTGGGCGGGACAGGGACCCTATGGCTACACCTTC. Its protein is CASSWAGQGPYGYTF.

CDR3 nucleotide sequence: TGTGCCAGCAGCACGAGGGGCGGGAGAGGGCCCTACAATGAGCAGTTCTTC. Translation gives CASSTRGGRGPYNEQFF. The chain links TRBV7-3 to TRBJ2-1, with 7 bases matching TRBD2. Germline CDR1 and CDR2: SGHTA and FQGTGA. The trim removed 5 bases at V and 2 bases at J, leaving 12 bases unmatched. There are 17 residues in the CDR3.

The chain is built from TRBV5-6 and TRBJ2-7, with D possibly TRBD2 on 5 matching bases. Per the germline V gene, CDR1 is SGHDT and CDR2 is YYEEEE. Trimming took 1 base from V and 6 from J, leaving 11 bases between them. The CDR3 has 13 amino acids. The CDR3 nucleotides are TGTGCCAGCAGCTTGAGTCCGCGGGCCGAGCAGTACTTC. The encoded protein is CASSLSPRAEQYF.

The chain uses TRBV2 and TRBJ2-2; no firm D call. The CDR3 is 13 amino acids. Trimming left V 4 bases short and J 1 base short, with 4 bases between. The V gene's germline CDR1 is SNHLY and CDR2 FYNNEI. For the CDR3, the DNA is TGTGCCAGCAGTGCGGGGAACACCGGGGAGCTGTTTTTT. Encoded protein: CASSAGNTGELFF.

This clone was counted between two and nine times. The chain employs TRBV4-3 and TRBJ2-2; possible D gene TRBD2, 5 bases. Per the germline V gene, CDR1 is LGHNA and CDR2 is YSLEER. The CDR3 totals 14 residues. The V and J ends lost 4 bases and 2 bases respectively, with 8 bases between them. The CDR3 coding sequence is TGCGCCAGCAGCCGAGGACTCAACACCGGGGAGCTGTTTTTT. It encodes CASSRGLNTGELFF.

The chain joins TRBV10-3 to TRBJ1-1; no reliable D call. This CDR3 is built from 13 residues. Germline CDR1 and CDR2: ENHRY and SYGVKD. V was pared by 5 bases and J by 0 bases, with 7 bases between. The CDR3 DNA reads as TGTGCCATCAGTAGGTCCATGAACACTGAAGCTTTCTTT. This codes for CAISRSMNTEAFF.

This clone turned up a few times. The chain links TRBV2 to TRBJ2-7; unclear D gene. Between the trimmed V and J ends, which lost 7 bases and 3 bases, there was a span of 19 bases. The CDR3 has 15 amino acids. Per the germline V gene, CDR1 is SNHLY and CDR2 is FYNNEI. The CDR3 DNA reads as TGTGCCAGCACCCTTCGCGCCTATAAAAACTACGAGCAGTACTTC. Its protein is CASTLRAYKNYEQYF.

This clone occurred a few times. This chain links TRBV5-6 with TRBJ2-1; D unclear. The CDR3 totals 11 residues. The V and J ends lost 2 bases and 8 bases respectively, with 5 bases between them. The germline V gene has CDR1 SGHDT and CDR2 YYEEEE. CDR3 DNA: TGTGCCAGCAGCTTACGCGATGAGCAGTTCTTC. This codes for CASSLRDEQFF.